This T cell receptor beta chain appears in the sequencing data of a study of regulatory T cells in long-lasting Graves disease. This CDR3 comprises 16 residues. Germline V gene data show CDR1 as SNHLY and CDR2 as FYNNEI. V was shortened by 4 bases and J by 4 bases, with 17 bases between the two germline ends. Library construction for TCR beta used iRepertoire HTBI primers and Arm-PCR of CDR3 regions. TCRdb recomputed calls from the multiplex PCR reads with MiXCR, one row per CDR3 protein. The repertoire has 420,000 or so distinct CDR3 sequences, 23% of them found once; the top ten carry around 26%. Noted time point: persistent/refractory GD, antithyroid drugs over 5 years with positive TRAb. The TCR library was made from RNA that had been extracted from PBMCs in TRIzol.

The clonotype comes from a female donor with Graves disease. The starting material was peripheral blood mononuclear cells (PBMCs), obtained when the disease was refractory, from a patient treated with antithyroid drugs. The chain recombines TRBV2 with TRBJ1-3; D is ambiguous. The CDR3 here is CASSVGKSGSGNTIYF. CDR3 sequence (DNA): TGTGCCAGCAGTGTTGGGAAAAGCGGGTCAGGAAACACCATATATTTT.